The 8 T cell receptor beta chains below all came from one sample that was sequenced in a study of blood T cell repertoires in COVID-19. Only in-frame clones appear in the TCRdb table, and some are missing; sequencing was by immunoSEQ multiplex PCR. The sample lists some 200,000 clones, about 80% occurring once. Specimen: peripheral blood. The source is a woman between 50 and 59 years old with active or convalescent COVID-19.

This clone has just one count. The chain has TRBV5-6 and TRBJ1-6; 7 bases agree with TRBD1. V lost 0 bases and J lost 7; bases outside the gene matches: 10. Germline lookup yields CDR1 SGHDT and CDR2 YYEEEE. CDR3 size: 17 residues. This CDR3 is CASSLAEGGRINSPLHF. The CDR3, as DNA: TGTGCCAGCAGCTTGGCCGAAGGGGGCCGAATCAATTCACCCCTCCACTTT.

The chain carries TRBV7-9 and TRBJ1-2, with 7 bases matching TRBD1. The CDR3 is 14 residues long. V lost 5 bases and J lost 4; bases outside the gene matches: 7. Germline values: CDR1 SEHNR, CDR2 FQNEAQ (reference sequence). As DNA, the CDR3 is TGTGCCAGCAGCCGGGACAGTGCGATCTATGGCTACACCTTC. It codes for CASSRDSAIYGYTF.

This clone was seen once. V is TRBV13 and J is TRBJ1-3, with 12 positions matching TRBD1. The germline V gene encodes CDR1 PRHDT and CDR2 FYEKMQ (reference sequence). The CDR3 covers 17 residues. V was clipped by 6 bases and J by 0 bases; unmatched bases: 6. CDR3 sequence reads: CASSRDRGPHSGNTIYF. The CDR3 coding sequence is TGTGCCAGCAGTCGGGACAGGGGGCCACACTCTGGAAACACCATATATTTT.

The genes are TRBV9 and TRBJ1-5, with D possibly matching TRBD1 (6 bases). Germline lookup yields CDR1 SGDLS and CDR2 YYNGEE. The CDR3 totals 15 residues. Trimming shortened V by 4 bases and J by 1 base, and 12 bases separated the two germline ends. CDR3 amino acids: CASSQGTVSNQPQHF. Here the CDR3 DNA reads TGTGCCAGCAGCCAGGGGACGGTAAGCAATCAGCCCCAGCATTTT.

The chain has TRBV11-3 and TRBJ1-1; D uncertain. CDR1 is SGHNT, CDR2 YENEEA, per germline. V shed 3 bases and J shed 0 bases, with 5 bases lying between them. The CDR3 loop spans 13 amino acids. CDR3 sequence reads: CASSFQMNTEAFF. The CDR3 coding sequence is TGTGCCAGCAGCTTCCAAATGAACACTGAAGCTTTCTTT.

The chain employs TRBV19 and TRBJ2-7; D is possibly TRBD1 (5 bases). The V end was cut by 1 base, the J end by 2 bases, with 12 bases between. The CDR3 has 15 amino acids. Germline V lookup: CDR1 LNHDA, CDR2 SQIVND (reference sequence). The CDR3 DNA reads TGTGCCAGTAGTATAGTAGAAGACAGACCCTACGAGCAGTACTTC. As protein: CASSIVEDRPYEQYF.

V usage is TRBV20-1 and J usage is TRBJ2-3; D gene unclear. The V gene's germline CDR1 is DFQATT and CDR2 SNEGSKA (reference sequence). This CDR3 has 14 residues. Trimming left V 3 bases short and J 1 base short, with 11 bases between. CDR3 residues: CSASDPYRTDTQYF. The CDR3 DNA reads TGCAGTGCTAGTGACCCCTACCGCACAGATACGCAGTATTTT.

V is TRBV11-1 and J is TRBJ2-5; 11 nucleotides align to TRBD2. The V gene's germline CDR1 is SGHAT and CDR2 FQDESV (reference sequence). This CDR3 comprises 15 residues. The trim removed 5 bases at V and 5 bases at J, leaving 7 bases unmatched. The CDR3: CASSLLSGGAETQYF. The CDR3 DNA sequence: TGTGCCAGCAGCCTCCTTAGCGGGGGGGCGGAGACCCAGTACTTC.